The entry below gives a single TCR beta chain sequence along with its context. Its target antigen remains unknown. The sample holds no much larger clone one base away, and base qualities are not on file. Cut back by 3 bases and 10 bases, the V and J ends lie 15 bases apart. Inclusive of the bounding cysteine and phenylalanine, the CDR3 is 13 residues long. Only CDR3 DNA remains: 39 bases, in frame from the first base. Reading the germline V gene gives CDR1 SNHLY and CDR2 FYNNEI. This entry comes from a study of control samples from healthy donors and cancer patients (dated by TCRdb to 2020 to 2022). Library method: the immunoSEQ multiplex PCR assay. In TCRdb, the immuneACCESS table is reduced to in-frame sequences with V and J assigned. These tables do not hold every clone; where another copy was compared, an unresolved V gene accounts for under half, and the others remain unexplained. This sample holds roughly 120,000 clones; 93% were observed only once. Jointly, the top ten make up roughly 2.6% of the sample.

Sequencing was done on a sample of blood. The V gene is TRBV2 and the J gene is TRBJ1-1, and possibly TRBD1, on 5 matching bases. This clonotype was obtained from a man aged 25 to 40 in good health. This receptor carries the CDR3 CASSEWVGAGAFF. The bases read TGTGCCAGCAGTGAGTGGGTAGGGGCGGGAGCTTTCTTT.